The subject of this entry is one T cell receptor beta chain. This sample was included in a study of blood T cell repertoires in COVID-19. J gave up 6 bases and V 6 bases, and 2 bases lay outside the gene matches. CDR3 length: 13 amino acids. Germline CDR1 and CDR2: MNHEY and SVGAGI. Original analysis: From reference gene primer amplification, estimates of nucleated cell counts were derived. Sequencing was performed with immunoSEQ multiplex PCR; in TCRdb, only in-frame clones are kept and a portion is missing. V and J calls and clone size come straight from that table; D and trimming were deduced from the DNA. The sample has roughly 120,000 clones; around 85% are singletons.

The rearrangement joins TRBV6-5 to TRBJ1-4, with 9 bases matching TRBD1. Sequencing was performed on peripheral blood. The receptor's source is a woman of 80 years or more with COVID-19, enrolled during active disease. CDR3 DNA sequence: TGTGCCAGCAGGACAGGGGGGGATGAAAAACTGTTTTTT. Translated: CASRTGGDEKLFF.